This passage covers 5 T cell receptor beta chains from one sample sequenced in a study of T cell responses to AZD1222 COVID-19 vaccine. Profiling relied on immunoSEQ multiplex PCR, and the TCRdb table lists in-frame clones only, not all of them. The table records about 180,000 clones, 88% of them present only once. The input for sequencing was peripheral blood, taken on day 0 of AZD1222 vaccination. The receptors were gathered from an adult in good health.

In DNA, the CDR3 is TGTGCCAGTACGAGGGGAGGCACCTATAATTCACCCCTCCACTTT. As protein: CASTRGGTYNSPLHF. The rearrangement joins TRBV19 to TRBJ1-6, with a possible D match to TRBD1 (5 bases). V shed 7 bases and J shed 2 bases, with 12 bases lying between them. The germline V gene encodes CDR1 LNHDA and CDR2 SQIVND (reference sequence). This CDR3 has 15 residues.

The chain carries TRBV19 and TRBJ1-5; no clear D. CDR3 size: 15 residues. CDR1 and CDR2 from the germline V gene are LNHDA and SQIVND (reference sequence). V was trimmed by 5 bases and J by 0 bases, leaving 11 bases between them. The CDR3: CASSLSPYSNQPQHF. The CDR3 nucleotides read TGTGCCAGTAGTTTAAGCCCGTATAGCAATCAGCCCCAGCATTTT.

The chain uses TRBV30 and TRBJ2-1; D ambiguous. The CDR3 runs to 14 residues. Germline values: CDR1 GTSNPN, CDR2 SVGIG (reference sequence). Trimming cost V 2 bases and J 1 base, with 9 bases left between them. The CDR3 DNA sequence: TGTGCCTGGAGTCAGGTAGGGTCCTACAATGAGCAGTTCTTC. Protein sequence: CAWSQVGSYNEQFF.

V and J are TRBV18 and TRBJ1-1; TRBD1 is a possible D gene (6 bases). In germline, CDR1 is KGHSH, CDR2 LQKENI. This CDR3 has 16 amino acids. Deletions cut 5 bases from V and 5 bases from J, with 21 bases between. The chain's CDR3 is CASSTPNRDPLTEAFF. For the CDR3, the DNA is TGTGCCAGCTCAACCCCCAACAGGGACCCCCTTACTGAAGCTTTCTTT.

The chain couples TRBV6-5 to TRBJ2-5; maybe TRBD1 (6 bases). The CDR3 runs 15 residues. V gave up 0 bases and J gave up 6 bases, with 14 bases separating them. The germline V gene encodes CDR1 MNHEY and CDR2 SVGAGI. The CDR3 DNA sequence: TGTGCCAGCAGTTACTCACTTACAGGGACGAAGACCCAGTACTTC. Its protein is CASSYSLTGTKTQYF.